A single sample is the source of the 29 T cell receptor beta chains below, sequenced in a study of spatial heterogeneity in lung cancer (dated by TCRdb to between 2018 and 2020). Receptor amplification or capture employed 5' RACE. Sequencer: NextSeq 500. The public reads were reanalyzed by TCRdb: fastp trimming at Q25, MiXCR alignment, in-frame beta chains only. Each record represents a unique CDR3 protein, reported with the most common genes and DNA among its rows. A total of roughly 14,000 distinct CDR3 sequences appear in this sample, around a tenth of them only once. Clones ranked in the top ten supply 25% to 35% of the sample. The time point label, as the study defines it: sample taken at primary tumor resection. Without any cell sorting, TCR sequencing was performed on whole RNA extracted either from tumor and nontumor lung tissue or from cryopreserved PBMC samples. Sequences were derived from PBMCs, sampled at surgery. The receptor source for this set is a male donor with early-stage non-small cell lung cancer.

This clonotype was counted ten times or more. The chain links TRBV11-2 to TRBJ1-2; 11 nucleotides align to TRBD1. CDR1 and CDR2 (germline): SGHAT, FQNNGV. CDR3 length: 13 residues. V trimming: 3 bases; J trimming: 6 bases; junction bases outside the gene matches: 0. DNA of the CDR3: TGTGCCAGCAGCTTGGACAGGGGGCATGGCTACACCTTC. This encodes CASSLDRGHGYTF.

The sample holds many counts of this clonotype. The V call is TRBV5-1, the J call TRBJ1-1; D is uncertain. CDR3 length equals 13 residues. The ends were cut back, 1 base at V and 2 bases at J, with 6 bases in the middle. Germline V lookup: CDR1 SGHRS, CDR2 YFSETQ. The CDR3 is CASSLNINTEAFF. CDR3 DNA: TGCGCCAGCAGCTTGAACATAAACACTGAAGCTTTCTTT.

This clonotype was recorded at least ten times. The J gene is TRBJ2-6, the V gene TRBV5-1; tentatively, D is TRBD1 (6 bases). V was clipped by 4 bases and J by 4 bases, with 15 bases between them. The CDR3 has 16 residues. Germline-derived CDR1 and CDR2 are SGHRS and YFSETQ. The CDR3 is CASSTDPGTGANVLTF. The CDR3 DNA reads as TGCGCCAGCAGCACCGATCCAGGGACAGGGGCCAACGTCCTGACTTTC. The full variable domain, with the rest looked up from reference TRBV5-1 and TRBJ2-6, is KAGVTQTPRYLIKTRGQQVTLSCSPISGHRSVSWYQQTPGQGLQFLFEYFSETQRNKGNFPGRFSGRQFSNSRSEMNVSTLELGDSALYLCASSTDPGTGANVLTFGAGSRLTVL.

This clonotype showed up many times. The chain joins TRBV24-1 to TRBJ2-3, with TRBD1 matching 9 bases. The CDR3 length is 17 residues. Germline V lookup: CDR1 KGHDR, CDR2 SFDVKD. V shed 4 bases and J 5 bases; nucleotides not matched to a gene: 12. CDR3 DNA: TGTGCCACCAGTGACTCCCGGGGACAGGGAGTAGGAGATACGCAGTATTTT. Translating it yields CATSDSRGQGVGDTQYF.

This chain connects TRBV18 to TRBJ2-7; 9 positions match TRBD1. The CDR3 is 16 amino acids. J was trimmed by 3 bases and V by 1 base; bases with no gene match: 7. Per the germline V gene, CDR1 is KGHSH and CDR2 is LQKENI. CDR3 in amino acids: CASSPRSGQGRYEQYF. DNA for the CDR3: TGTGCCAGCTCACCACGATCGGGACAGGGCCGCTACGAGCAGTACTTC. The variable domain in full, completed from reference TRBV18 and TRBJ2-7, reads NAGVMQNPRHLVRRRGQEARLRCSPMKGHSHVYWYRQLPEEGLKFMVYLQKENIIDESGMPKERFSAEFPKEGPSILRIQQVVRGDSAAYFCASSPRSGQGRYEQYFGPGTRLTVT.

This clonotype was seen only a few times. The CDR3 sequence is CASSGDRGGETQYF. The CDR3 DNA reads as TGTGCCAGCAGCGGTGACAGGGGTGGGGAGACCCAGTACTTC. V usage is TRBV9 and J usage is TRBJ2-5; 8 bases fit TRBD1. The CDR3 covers 14 residues. The ends lost 3 bases at V and 5 bases at J; junction bases unmatched: 6. The germline CDR1 and CDR2 sequences are SGDLS and YYNGEE.

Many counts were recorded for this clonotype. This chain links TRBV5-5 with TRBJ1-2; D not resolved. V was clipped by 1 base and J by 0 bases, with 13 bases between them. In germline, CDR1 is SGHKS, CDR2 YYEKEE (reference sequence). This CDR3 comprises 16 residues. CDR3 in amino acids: CASSLLAQPPNYGYTF. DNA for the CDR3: TGTGCCAGCAGCTTGTTGGCTCAACCCCCTAACTATGGCTACACCTTC.

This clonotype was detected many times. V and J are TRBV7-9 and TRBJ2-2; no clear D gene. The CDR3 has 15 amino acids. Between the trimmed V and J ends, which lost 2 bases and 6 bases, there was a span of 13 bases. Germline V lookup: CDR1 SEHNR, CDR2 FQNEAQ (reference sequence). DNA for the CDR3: TGTGCCAGCAGCTTAACCCACCTAGGTTCCGGGGAGCTGTTTTTT. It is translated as CASSLTHLGSGELFF.

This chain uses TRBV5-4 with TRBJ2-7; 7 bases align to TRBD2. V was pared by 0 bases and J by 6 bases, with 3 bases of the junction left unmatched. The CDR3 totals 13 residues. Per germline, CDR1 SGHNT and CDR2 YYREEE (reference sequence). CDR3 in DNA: TGTGCCAGCAGCTTGGCGGGAGGATTCGAGCAGTACTTC. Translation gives CASSLAGGFEQYF.

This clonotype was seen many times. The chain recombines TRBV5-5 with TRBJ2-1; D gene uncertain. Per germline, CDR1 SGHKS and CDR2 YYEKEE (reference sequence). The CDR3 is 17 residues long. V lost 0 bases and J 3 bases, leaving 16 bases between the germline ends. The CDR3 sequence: CASSLGNSLAHYNEQFF. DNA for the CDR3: TGTGCCAGCAGCTTGGGGAACAGTTTGGCCCACTACAATGAGCAGTTCTTC. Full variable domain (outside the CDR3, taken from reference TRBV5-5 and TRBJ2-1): DAGVTQSPTHLIKTRGQQVTLRCSPISGHKSVSWYQQVLGQGPQFIFQYYEKEERGRGNFPDRFSARQFPNYSSELNVNALLLGDSALYLCASSLGNSLAHYNEQFFGPGTRLTVL.

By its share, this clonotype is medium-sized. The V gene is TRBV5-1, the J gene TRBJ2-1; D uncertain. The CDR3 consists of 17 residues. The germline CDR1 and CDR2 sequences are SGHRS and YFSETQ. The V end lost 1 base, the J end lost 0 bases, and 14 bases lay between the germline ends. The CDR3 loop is CASSLFPLLRSYNEQFF. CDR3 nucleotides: TGCGCCAGCAGCTTGTTCCCACTGCTCCGCTCCTACAATGAGCAGTTCTTC.

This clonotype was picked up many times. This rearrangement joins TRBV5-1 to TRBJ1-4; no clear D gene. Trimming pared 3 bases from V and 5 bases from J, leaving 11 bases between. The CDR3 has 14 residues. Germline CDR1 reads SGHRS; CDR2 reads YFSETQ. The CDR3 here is CASSSDTPNEKLFF. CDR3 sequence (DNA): TGCGCCAGCAGCTCTGACACTCCGAATGAAAAACTGTTTTTT.

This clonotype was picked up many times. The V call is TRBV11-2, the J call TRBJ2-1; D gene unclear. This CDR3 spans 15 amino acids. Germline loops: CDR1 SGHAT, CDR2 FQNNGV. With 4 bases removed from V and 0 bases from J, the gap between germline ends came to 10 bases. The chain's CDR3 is CASSSTLSSYNEQFF. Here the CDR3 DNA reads TGTGCCAGCAGCTCGACCCTCAGCTCCTACAATGAGCAGTTCTTC.

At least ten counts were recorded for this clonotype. DNA of the CDR3: TGTGCCAGCAGTTACGAGGACTATGGCTACACCTTC. As protein: CASSYEDYGYTF. This chain connects TRBV6-6 to TRBJ1-2; D unresolved. Trimming stripped 2 bases from V and 3 bases from J, with 4 bases between. The CDR3 consists of 12 residues. Germline V gene lookup returns CDR1 MNHNY and CDR2 SVGAGI (reference sequence).

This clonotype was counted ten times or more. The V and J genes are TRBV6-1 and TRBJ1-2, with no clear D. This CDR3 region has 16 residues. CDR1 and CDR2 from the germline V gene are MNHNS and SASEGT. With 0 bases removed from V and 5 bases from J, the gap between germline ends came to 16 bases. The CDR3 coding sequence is TGTGCCAGCAGTGAAGCACAATCCGGGATCCAGTATGGCTACACCTTC. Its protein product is CASSEAQSGIQYGYTF.

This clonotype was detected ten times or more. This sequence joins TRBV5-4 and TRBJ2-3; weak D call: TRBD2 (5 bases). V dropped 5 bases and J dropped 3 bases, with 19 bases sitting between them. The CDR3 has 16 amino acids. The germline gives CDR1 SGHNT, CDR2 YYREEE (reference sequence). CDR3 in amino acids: CASRSRGGGWTDTQYF. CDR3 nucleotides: TGTGCCAGCAGGTCCCGGGGTGGCGGGTGGACAGATACGCAGTATTTT.

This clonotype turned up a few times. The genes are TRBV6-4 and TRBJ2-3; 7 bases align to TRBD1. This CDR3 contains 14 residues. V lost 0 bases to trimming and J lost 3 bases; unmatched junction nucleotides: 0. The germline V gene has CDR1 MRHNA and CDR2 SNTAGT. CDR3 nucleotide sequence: TGTGCCAGCAGTGACTCGACAGGGACAGATACGCAGTATTTT. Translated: CASSDSTGTDTQYF.

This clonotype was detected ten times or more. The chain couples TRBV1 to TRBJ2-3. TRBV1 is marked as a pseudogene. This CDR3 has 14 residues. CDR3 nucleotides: TGCACCAGCAGCCAAGAGTTGAGTACAGATACGCAGTATTTT. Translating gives CTSSQELSTDTQYF.

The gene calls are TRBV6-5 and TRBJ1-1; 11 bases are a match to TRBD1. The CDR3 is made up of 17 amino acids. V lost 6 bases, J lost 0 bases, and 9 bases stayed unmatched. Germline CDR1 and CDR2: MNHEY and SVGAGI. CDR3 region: CASSWTGGEGMNTEAFF. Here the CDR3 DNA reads TGTGCCAGCAGCTGGACAGGGGGCGAGGGTATGAACACTGAAGCTTTCTTT.

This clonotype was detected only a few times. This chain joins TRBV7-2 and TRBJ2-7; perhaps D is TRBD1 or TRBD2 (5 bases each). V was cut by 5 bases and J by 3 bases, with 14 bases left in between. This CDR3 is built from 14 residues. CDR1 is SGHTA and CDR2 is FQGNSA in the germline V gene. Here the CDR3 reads CASSISGDGYEQYF. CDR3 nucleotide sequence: TGTGCCAGCAGCATCTCCGGGGACGGCTACGAGCAGTACTTC.

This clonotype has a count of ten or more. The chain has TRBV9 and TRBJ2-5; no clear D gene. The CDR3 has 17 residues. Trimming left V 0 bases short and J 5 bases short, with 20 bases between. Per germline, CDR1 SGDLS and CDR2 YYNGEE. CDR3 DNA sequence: TGTGCCAGCAGCGTAGACCACACGGGCCCCGTAGGGGAGACCCAGTACTTC. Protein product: CASSVDHTGPVGETQYF.

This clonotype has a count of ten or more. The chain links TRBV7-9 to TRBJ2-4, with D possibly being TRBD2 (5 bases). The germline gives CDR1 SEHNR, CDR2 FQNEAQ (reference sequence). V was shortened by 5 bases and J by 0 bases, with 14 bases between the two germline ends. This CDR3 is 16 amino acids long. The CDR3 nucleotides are TGTGCCAGCAGCCCCACGTCGGGGATAGCCAAAAACATTCAGTACTTC. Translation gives CASSPTSGIAKNIQYF.

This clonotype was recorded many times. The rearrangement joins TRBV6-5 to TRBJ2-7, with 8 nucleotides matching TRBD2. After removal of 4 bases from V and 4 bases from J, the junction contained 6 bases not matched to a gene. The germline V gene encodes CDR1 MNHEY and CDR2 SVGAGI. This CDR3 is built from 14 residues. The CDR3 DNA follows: TGTGCCAGCAGTTTTGCGGGAGGAAGGTACGAGCAGTACTTC. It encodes CASSFAGGRYEQYF.

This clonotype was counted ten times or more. CDR3 loop: CASRPWTGAFTDTQYF. CDR3 DNA: TGTGCCAGCAGACCCTGGACAGGGGCCTTCACAGATACGCAGTATTTT. The rearrangement joins TRBV27 to TRBJ2-3, with 9 bases lining up with TRBD1. This CDR3 has 16 amino acids. Trimming at V came to 6 bases and at J to 2 bases, leaving 9 bases not matched to a gene. Germline loops: CDR1 MNHEY, CDR2 SMNVEV (reference sequence).

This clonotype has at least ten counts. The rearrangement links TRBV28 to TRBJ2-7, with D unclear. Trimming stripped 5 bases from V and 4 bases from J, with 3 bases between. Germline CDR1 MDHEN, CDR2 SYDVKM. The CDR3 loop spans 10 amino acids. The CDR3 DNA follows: TGTGCCAGCAGTACATACGAGCAGTACTTC. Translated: CASSTYEQYF.

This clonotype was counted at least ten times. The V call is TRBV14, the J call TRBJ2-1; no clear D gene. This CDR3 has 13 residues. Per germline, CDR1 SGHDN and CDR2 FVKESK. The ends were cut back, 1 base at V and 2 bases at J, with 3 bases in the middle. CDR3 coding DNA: TGTGCCAGCAGCCAAGGGGCCTACAATGAGCAGTTCTTC. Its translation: CASSQGAYNEQFF.

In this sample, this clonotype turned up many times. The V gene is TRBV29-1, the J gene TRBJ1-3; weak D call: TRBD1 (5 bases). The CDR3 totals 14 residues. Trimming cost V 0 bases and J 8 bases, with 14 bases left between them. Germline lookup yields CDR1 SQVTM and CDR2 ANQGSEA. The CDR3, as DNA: TGCAGCGTTGAAGATCGGGGCCGCGAGGACACCATATATTTT. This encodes CSVEDRGREDTIYF.

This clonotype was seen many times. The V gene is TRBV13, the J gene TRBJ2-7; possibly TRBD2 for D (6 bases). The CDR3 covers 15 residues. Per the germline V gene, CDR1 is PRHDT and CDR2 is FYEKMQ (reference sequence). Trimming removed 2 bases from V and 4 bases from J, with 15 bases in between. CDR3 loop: CASSLSGGIFYEQYF. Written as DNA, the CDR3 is TGTGCCAGCAGCTTATCTGGCGGGATTTTTTACGAGCAGTACTTC. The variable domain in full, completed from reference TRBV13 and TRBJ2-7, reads AAGVIQSPRHLIKEKRETATLKCYPIPRHDTVYWYQQGPGQDPQFLISFYEKMQSDKGSIPDRFSAQQFSDYHSELNMSSLELGDSALYFCASSLSGGIFYEQYFGPGTRLTVT.

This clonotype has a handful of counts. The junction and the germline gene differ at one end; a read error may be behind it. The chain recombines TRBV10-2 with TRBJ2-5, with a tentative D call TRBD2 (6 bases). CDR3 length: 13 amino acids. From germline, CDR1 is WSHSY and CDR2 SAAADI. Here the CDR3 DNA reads TGCGCCAGCAGCCAGACTAGTCAAGAGACCCAGTATTTC. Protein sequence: CASSQTSQETQYF.